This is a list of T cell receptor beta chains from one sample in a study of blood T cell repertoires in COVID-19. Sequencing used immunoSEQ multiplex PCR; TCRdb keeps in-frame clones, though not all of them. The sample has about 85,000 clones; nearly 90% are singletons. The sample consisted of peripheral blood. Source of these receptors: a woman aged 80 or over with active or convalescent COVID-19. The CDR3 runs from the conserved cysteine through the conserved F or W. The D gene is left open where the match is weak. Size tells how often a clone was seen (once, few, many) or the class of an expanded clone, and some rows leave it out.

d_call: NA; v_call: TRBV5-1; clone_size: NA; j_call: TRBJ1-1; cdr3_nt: TGCGCCAGCAGCTTGGAAACCGGGGGGGAAGCTTTCTTT; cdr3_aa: CASSLETGGEAFF
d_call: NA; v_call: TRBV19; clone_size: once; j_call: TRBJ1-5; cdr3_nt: TGTGCCAGTAGTGGATTGGGGGCTAATCAGCCCCAGCATTTT; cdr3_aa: CASSGLGANQPQHF
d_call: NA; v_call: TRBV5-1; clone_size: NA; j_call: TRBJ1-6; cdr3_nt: TGCGCCAGCAGCTCCCAACCGACGACAGGATCACCCCTCCACTTT; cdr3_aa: CASSSQPTTGSPLHF
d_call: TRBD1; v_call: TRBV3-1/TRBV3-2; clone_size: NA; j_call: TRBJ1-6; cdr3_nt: TGTGCCAGCAGCCAGACCAATCCGGGACAGTCCTCCTTTATACATAATTCACCCCTCCACTTT; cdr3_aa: CASSQTNPGQSSFIHNSPLHF
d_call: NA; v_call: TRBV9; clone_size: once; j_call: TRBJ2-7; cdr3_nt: TGTGCCAGCAGCGTAGCCGCGACTAGTTACGAGCAGTACTTC; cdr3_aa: CASSVAATSYEQYF
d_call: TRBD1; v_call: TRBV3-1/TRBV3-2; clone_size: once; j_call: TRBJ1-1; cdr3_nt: TGTGCCAGCAGCCGGCGGACAGGGTTTTATCAGGCTTTCTTT; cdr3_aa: CASSRRTGFYQAFF
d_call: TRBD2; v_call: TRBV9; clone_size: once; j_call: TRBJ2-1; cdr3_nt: TGTGCCAGCAGCGCTAGCGGGAGTAATGGTAATGAGCAGTTCTTC; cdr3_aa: CASSASGSNGNEQFF
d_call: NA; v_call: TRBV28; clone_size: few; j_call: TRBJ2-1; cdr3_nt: TGTGCCAGCAGGGGGGGTACCTTGTTGAATGAGCAGTTCTTC; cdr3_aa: CASRGGTLLNEQFF
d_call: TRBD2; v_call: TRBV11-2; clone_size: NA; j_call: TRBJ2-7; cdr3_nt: TGTGCCAGCAGCTTAGGGCTAGCGGGAGTCTACGAGCAGTACTTC; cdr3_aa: CASSLGLAGVYEQYF
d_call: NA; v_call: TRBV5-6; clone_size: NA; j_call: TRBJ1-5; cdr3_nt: TGTGCCAGCAGCTTAAGCGGGGGCGGTCAGCCCCAGCATTTT; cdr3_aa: CASSLSGGGQPQHF
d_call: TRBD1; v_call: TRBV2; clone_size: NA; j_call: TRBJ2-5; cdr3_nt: TGTGCCAGGACAGGGACCCAAGAGACCCAGTACTTC; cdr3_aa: CARTGTQETQYF
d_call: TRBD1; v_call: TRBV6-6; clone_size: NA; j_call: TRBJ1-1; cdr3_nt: TGTGCCAGCAGTTCCCAGACAGGGGGATGGACTGAAGCTTTCTTT; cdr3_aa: CASSSQTGGWTEAFF
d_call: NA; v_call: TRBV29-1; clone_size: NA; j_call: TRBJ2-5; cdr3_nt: TGCAGCGTTGGAGCCTCTCAAGAGACCCAGTACTTC; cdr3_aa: CSVGASQETQYF
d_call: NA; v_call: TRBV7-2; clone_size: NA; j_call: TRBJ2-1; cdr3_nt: TGTGCCAGCAGCTTAGAAGCGGACTCCTACAATGAGCAGTTCTTC; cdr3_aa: CASSLEADSYNEQFF
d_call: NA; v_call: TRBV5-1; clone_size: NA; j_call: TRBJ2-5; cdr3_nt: TGCGCCAGCAGCTCGTCTAGCGTGGAGACCCAGTACTTC; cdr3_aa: CASSSSSVETQYF
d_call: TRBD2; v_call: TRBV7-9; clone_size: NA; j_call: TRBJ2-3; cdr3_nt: TGTGCCAGCAGCTCCGGGACTAGCGGGAGGGCCGCCGATACGCAGTATTTT; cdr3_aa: CASSSGTSGRAADTQYF
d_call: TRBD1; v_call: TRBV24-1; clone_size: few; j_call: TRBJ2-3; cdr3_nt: TGTGCCACCAGTGAAAGCAGGGGGCCAGGGGATACGCAGTATTTT; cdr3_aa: CATSESRGPGDTQYF
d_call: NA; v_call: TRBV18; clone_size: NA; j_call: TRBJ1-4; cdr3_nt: TGTGCCAGTTCGAGTTCCAGGGCGGCAACTAATGAAAAACTGTTTTTT; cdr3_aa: CASSSSRAATNEKLFF
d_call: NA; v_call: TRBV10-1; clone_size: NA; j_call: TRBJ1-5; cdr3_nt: TGCGCCAGCAGTGAGGGTGGGGGCGGCAATCAGCCCCAGCATTTT; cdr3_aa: CASSEGGGGNQPQHF
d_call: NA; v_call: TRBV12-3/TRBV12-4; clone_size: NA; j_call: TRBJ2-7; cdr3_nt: TGTGCCAGCAGTTTAAGCGGTCCCTACGAGCAGTACTTC; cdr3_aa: CASSLSGPYEQYF
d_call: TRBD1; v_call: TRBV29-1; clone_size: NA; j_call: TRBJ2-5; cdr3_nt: TGCAGCGTCACTCGGACAGGGGAGACCCAGTACTTC; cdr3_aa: CSVTRTGETQYF
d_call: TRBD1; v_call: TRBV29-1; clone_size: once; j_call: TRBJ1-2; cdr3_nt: TGCAGCGTTGGACAGGGGCAATATGGCTACACCTTC; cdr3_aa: CSVGQGQYGYTF
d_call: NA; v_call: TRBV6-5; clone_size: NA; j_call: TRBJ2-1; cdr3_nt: TGTGCCAGCAGTTACTCCCCGAGCGGTTCCTACAATGAGCAGTTCTTC; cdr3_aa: CASSYSPSGSYNEQFF
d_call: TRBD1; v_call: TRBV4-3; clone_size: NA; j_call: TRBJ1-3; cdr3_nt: TGCGCCAGCAGCCAAACAGCGGCCGACAGGGCTGGAAACACCATATATTTT; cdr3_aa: CASSQTAADRAGNTIYF
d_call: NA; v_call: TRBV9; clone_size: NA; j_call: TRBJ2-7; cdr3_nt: TGTGCCAGCAGCGTAGACCCTAGCTCCTACGAGCAGTACTTC; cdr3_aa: CASSVDPSSYEQYF
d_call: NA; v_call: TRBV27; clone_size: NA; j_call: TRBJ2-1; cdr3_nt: TGTGCCAGCAGTTTATCGCACCCAGGGAATAATGAGCAGTTCTTC; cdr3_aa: CASSLSHPGNNEQFF
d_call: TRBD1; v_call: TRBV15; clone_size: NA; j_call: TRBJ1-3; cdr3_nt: TGTGCCACCAGCAGAGATCGTCAGGGACAGGGCTCTGGAAACACCATATATTTT; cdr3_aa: CATSRDRQGQGSGNTIYF
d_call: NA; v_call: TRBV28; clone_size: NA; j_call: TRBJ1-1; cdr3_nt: TGTGCCACCAGCGTGGGGGGTCCAATGAACACTGAAGCTTTCTTT; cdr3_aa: CATSVGGPMNTEAFF